The 18 T cell receptor beta chains listed next were all sequenced from one sample in a study of identical twins (dated by TCRdb to about 2016). The library was produced with 5' RACE. TCRdb records Illumina HiSeq 2000 as the sequencer. The raw public reads went through TCRdb reprocessing: fastp at Q25, MiXCR clone calling, in-frame beta chains kept. Rows are combined by CDR3 protein, so each entry shows the most common genes and DNA. The sample has some 460,000 distinct CDR3 sequences on record, about 14% of them singletons. 0.5% to 0.65% of the sample lies in the top ten. These data are also associated with another study on yellow fever vaccine responses in identical twins.

The sequenced material came from CD4+ T cells sorted from blood. Receptors were obtained from a woman aged 18 to 35 in good health.

This clonotype was picked up a small number of times. This chain links TRBV7-9 with TRBJ2-7, with D unresolved. The germline gives CDR1 SEHNR, CDR2 FQNEAQ (reference sequence). The CDR3 consists of 12 residues. The V end was cut by 6 bases, the J end by 6 bases, with 12 bases between. The CDR3 protein is CASSLRMGEQYF. CDR3 DNA: TGTGCCAGCAGTTTGCGAATGGGCGAGCAGTACTTC.

This clonotype was observed many times. The chain combines TRBV7-2 with TRBJ2-3; the D is unclear. V lost 4 bases and J 0 bases, leaving 8 bases between the germline ends. The CDR3 runs to 14 residues. Germline V lookup: CDR1 SGHTA, CDR2 FQGNSA. The CDR3 loop is CASSSGFSTDTQYF. DNA for the CDR3: TGTGCCAGCAGCTCAGGATTCAGCACAGATACGCAGTATTTT.

Concerning this clonotype: This may be a read error, as it is one base from a much larger clone. The CDR3 nucleotides read TGTGCCAGCAGTTACAGGGCGCGGACTGAAGCTTTCTTT. Translated: CASSYRARTEAFF. The chain carries TRBV6-5 and TRBJ1-1; no firm D call. Trimming shortened V by 2 bases and J by 5 bases, and 9 bases separated the two germline ends. Germline lookup yields CDR1 MNHEY and CDR2 SVGAGI. This CDR3 comprises 13 residues.

This clonotype has more than one count but fewer than ten. This chain uses TRBV20-1 with TRBJ2-1; D remains ambiguous. V was shortened by 5 bases and J by 6 bases, with 5 bases between the two germline ends. CDR1 and CDR2 from the germline V gene are DFQATT and SNEGSKA (reference sequence). CDR3 length: 10 residues. The CDR3, as DNA: TGCAGTGCTCGACCCAATGAGCAGTTCTTC. Its protein is CSARPNEQFF.

This clonotype was observed a few times. The genes are TRBV5-1 and TRBJ1-2; 11 nucleotides agree with TRBD1. V was clipped by 7 bases and J by 4 bases; unmatched bases: 6. CDR1 and CDR2 (germline): SGHRS, YFSETQ. There are 14 residues in the CDR3. CDR3 loop: CASSDRGPSYGYTF. CDR3 sequence (DNA): TGCGCCAGCTCGGACAGGGGGCCGAGCTATGGCTACACCTTC.

The chain recombines TRBV5-5 with TRBJ2-5; 11 nucleotides agree with TRBD1. After removal of 4 bases from V and 5 bases from J, the junction contained 7 bases not matched to a gene. CDR3 length equals 15 residues. CDR1 and CDR2 from the germline V gene are SGHKS and YYEKEE (reference sequence). The CDR3 bases are TGTGCCAGCAGCGAGGGGACAGGGGGAAGGGAGACCCAGTACTTC. Protein: CASSEGTGGRETQYF.

V usage is TRBV11-2 and J usage is TRBJ2-3; TRBD1 is a possible D gene (5 bases). The CDR3 has 15 residues. V shed 1 base and J shed 3 bases, with 11 bases lying between them. Germline CDR1 and CDR2: SGHAT and FQNNGV. The CDR3, as DNA: TGTGCCAGCAGCTTAGCAGGGTTAGTTACAGATACGCAGTATTTT. Amino acid sequence: CASSLAGLVTDTQYF.

J is TRBJ2-1 and V is TRBV10-3; 13 bases are shared with TRBD2. Trimming cost V 5 bases and J 9 bases; bases outside gene matches: 10. This CDR3 spans 16 amino acids. Looked up from germline, CDR1 is ENHRY and CDR2 is SYGVKD. The DNA of the CDR3 is TGTGCCATCAGTAAAGGACTAGCGGGAGAACGCGGTGAGCAGTTCTTC. Translating it yields CAISKGLAGERGEQFF.

In this sample, this clonotype turned up a few times. The chain employs TRBV6-2 or TRBV6-3 and TRBJ1-2; D is unresolved. The CDR3 totals 12 residues. The V end lost 3 bases, the J end lost 6 bases, and 8 bases lay between the germline ends. CDR1 and CDR2 from the germline V gene are MNHEY and SVGEGT. CDR3 protein: CASSYRLDGYTF. The DNA of the CDR3 is TGTGCCAGCAGTTATCGATTAGATGGCTACACCTTC.

This chain uses TRBV20-1 with TRBJ2-1; 10 bases align to TRBD2. Germline trimming cut 6 bases from V and 7 bases from J; bases unmatched to any gene: 15. Germline V CDR1 and CDR2: DFQATT, SNEGSKA (reference sequence). The CDR3 length is 16 residues. The CDR3 nucleotides read TGCAGTGCCTCGCCCGGGACACTAGCGGGGCAGAATGAGCAGTTCTTC. It translates to CSASPGTLAGQNEQFF.

V and J are TRBV29-1 and TRBJ1-1; no firm D call. Germline V gives CDR1 SQVTM, CDR2 ANQGSEA. The germline V and J ends were trimmed by 4 bases and 0 bases, with 12 bases remaining between them. The CDR3 sequence is 14 residues long. The CDR3 loop reads CSVVWSELNTEAFF. Written as DNA, the CDR3 is TGCAGCGTTGTTTGGTCGGAATTGAACACTGAAGCTTTCTTT.

The chain combines TRBV7-3 with TRBJ1-4; D not resolved. V lost 5 bases and J 0 bases, leaving 16 bases between the germline ends. There are 17 residues in the CDR3. Germline V gives CDR1 SGHTA, CDR2 FQGTGA. The CDR3 DNA reads as TGTGCCAGCAGCCCTGCGCGGTCCCGAGCAACTAATGAAAAACTGTTTTTT. This codes for CASSPARSRATNEKLFF.

This clonotype was seen only a few times. V usage is TRBV7-2 and J usage is TRBJ2-2; weak D call: TRBD2 (5 bases). This CDR3 region has 16 residues. Between the trimmed V and J ends, which lost 2 bases and 2 bases, there was a span of 12 bases. Germline V gene lookup returns CDR1 SGHTA and CDR2 FQGNSA. The CDR3 DNA reads as TGTGCCAGCAGCTTAATGAGGGTCCTTAACACCGGGGAGCTGTTTTTT. This sequence encodes CASSLMRVLNTGELFF. Supplemented by reference TRBV7-2 and TRBJ2-2, the full variable domain reads GAGVSQSPSNKVTEKGKDVELRCDPISGHTALYWYRQSLGQGLEFLIYFQGNSAPDKSGLPSDRFSAERTGGSVSTLTIQRTQQEDSAVYLCASSLMRVLNTGELFFGEGSRLTVL.

The J gene is TRBJ2-2, the V gene TRBV5-1; D remains unclear. V lost 0 bases to trimming and J lost 5 bases, with 26 bases between them. This CDR3 is built from 20 residues. CDR1 and CDR2 (germline): SGHRS, YFSETQ. The CDR3 spells CASSLAGLRNRGPRTGELFF. The CDR3 coding sequence is TGCGCCAGCAGCTTGGCGGGCCTCAGGAACAGAGGCCCGAGAACCGGGGAGCTGTTTTTT.

This clonotype came up a few times. The V gene is TRBV7-2, the J gene TRBJ1-1; D remains unclear. Deletions cut 5 bases from V and 1 base from J, with 11 bases between. The CDR3 is 14 amino acids. The germline CDR1 and CDR2 sequences are SGHTA and FQGNSA. The DNA of the CDR3 is TGTGCCAGCAGCCTCAGGCAAGGGAACACTGAAGCTTTCTTT. It yields the protein CASSLRQGNTEAFF.

This clonotype has just a few counts. The chain combines TRBV12-3 or TRBV12-4 with TRBJ1-2; TRBD1 aligns across 8 bases. J gave up 5 bases and V 5 bases, and 7 bases lay outside the gene matches. The CDR3 is 14 residues long. The CDR3 is CASSQGTGIYGYTF. CDR3 nucleotides: TGTGCCAGCAGTCAGGGGACAGGAATATATGGCTACACCTTC.

This clonotype was recorded a few times. J is TRBJ1-1 and V is TRBV11-3; the D is unclear. V lost 4 bases and J lost 3, with 9 bases in between. Germline values: CDR1 SGHNT, CDR2 YENEEA. This CDR3 has 13 amino acids. The CDR3 reads CASSSTADTEAFF. In DNA, the CDR3 is TGTGCCAGCAGCTCTACTGCCGACACTGAAGCTTTCTTT.

The sample holds a few counts of this clonotype. This chain uses TRBV7-9 with TRBJ1-5; D gene uncertain. The CDR3 is 15 residues long. Germline lookup yields CDR1 SEHNR and CDR2 FQNEAQ (reference sequence). V lost 5 bases, J lost 2 bases, and 13 bases lay in between. CDR3 sequence (DNA): TGTGCCAGCAGCCCCTGGGCAGGAGGCAATCAGCCCCAGCATTTT. This codes for CASSPWAGGNQPQHF.